The present T cell receptor (beta chain) was sequenced within a study of spatial heterogeneity in lung cancer. Study summary: Alpha-chain sequences were consistently detected less often than beta-chain sequences. Raw sequencing reads included, on average, more than ten appearances of each unique TCR and UMI combination.

TCRdb re-analysed the 5' RACE reads in MiXCR, keeping a single row per CDR3 protein. The sample records tens of thousands of distinct CDR3 sequences, 7.5% being singletons. This clonotype was seen at least ten times. As to time point: sample taken at primary tumor resection. There were roughly 72 donors, all of them untreated patients with early-stage non-small cell lung cancer. The input material, whole RNA from tumor, nontumor lung or frozen PBMC, was sequenced unsorted. Germline-derived CDR1 and CDR2 are SGHTS and YDEGEE. The ends lost 2 bases at V and 1 base at J; junction bases unmatched: 3. CDR3 length equals 15 residues.

The sequence derives from a male donor with early-stage non-small cell lung cancer. This specimen consisted of PBMCs, obtained at surgery. The chain couples TRBV5-8 to TRBJ2-1; 7 bases are shared with TRBD1. The CDR3 here is CASSFGTVSYNEQFF. CDR3 in DNA: TGTGCCAGCAGCTTCGGGACAGTTTCCTACAATGAGCAGTTCTTC.